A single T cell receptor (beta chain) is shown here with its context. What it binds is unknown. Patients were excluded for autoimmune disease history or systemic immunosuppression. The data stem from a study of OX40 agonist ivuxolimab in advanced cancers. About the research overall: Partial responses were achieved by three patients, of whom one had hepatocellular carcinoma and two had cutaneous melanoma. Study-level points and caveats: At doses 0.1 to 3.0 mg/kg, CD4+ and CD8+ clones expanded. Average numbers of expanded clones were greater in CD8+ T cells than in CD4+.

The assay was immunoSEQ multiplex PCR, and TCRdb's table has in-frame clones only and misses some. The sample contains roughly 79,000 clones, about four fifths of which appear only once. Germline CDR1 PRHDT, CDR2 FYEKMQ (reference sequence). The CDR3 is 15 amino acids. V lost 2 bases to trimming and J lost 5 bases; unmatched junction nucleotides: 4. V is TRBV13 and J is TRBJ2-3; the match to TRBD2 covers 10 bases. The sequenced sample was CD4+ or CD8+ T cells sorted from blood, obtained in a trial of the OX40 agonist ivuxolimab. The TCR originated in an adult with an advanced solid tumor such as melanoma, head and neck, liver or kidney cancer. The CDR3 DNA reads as TGTGCCAGCAGCTTAAGCGGGGGGGCGGGAGATACGCAGTATTTT. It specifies CASSLSGGAGDTQYF.